The 14 T cell receptor beta chains reported below all come from one sample, sequenced in a study of blood T cell repertoires in COVID-19. Clones were sequenced by immunoSEQ multiplex PCR, and TCRdb holds only the in-frame ones, with some missing. The profile covers about 200,000 clones, with around 82% appearing a single time and around 5.5% taken by the ten largest. The sample taken for sequencing was PBMCs or T cells enriched from blood (not recorded which). These receptors all stem from a woman aged 60-70 years with acute COVID-19.

The rearrangement joins TRBV29-1 to TRBJ2-7; D remains ambiguous. Germline assignment: CDR1 SQVTM and CDR2 ANQGSEA. Trimming removed 4 bases at V and 2 bases at J, with 6 bases between. The CDR3 runs 11 residues. The CDR3 here is CSVAYAYEQYF. The CDR3 bases are TGCAGCGTTGCGTATGCCTACGAGCAGTACTTC.

The rearrangement uses TRBV5-1 and TRBJ2-6; 9 positions match TRBD2. The CDR3 consists of 18 residues. CDR1 and CDR2 (germline): SGHRS, YFSETQ. V shed 2 bases and J 1 base; nucleotides not matched to a gene: 7. CDR3 coding DNA: TGCGCCAGCAGCTTCAAAGCGGGGGGCAGTTCTGGGGCCAACGTCCTGACTTTC. Its protein is CASSFKAGGSSGANVLTF.

The V and J genes are TRBV12-3 or TRBV12-4 and TRBJ1-2; no clear D. V shed 0 bases and J shed 7 bases, with 9 bases lying between them. This CDR3 comprises 13 residues. The CDR3 here is CASSLAREAGYTF. In DNA form, the CDR3 reads TGTGCCAGCAGTTTAGCGCGGGAGGCTGGCTACACCTTC.

The chain links TRBV9 to TRBJ2-7, with 9 positions matching TRBD1. Germline V CDR1 and CDR2: SGDLS, YYNGEE. The CDR3 totals 14 residues. V shed 4 bases and J 2 bases; nucleotides not matched to a gene: 4. The CDR3 spells CASSRGQGPYEQYF. Here the CDR3 DNA reads TGTGCCAGCAGCCGCGGACAGGGGCCCTACGAGCAGTACTTC.

This clone is a singleton in its sample. CDR3 in amino acids: CATAVASTGRTEAFF. The CDR3 nucleotides are TGTGCCACCGCGGTTGCATCGACAGGGCGTACTGAAGCTTTCTTT. The genes are TRBV19 and TRBJ1-1; 7 bases are a match to TRBD1. Germline V gene sequence: CDR1 LNHDA, CDR2 SQIVND (reference sequence). CDR3 size: 15 residues. V shed 10 bases, J shed 5 bases, and the junction held 16 bases outside the gene matches.

This clone has more than one count but fewer than ten. The CDR3 nucleotides read TGTGCCAGCAGTTACGGGCCTAACAGGGCCACTGAAGCTTTCTTT. This gives the protein CASSYGPNRATEAFF. V gene TRBV6-6 combines with J gene TRBJ1-1; tentative D call: TRBD1 (6 bases). V was cut by 2 bases and J by 4 bases, with 14 bases left in between. Per the germline V gene, CDR1 is MNHNY and CDR2 is SVGAGI (reference sequence). CDR3 length: 15 residues.

This chain connects TRBV24-1 to TRBJ1-5, with no clear D. Germline V gene data show CDR1 as KGHDR and CDR2 as SFDVKD. V gave up 2 bases and J gave up 6 bases, with 4 bases separating them. This CDR3 is 12 amino acids long. CDR3 DNA sequence: TGTGCCACCAGTGATTCGGGTCAGCCCCAGCATTTT. Amino acid sequence: CATSDSGQPQHF.

V usage is TRBV10-3 and J usage is TRBJ1-2; possible D gene TRBD1, 6 bases. Germline CDR1 is ENHRY and CDR2 is SYGVKD. The CDR3 is 11 amino acids. Trimming removed 4 bases at V and 6 bases at J, with 6 bases between. The CDR3 here is CAISGTDGYTF. The DNA of the CDR3 is TGTGCCATCAGTGGGACAGATGGCTACACCTTC.

Worth noting for this clone: In the same sample, other DNA sequences code for this CDR3. The chain employs TRBV27 and TRBJ2-5, with TRBD2 matching over 9 bases. The CDR3 has 14 amino acids. V shed 3 bases, J shed 4 bases, and the junction held 3 bases outside the gene matches. Germline CDR1 is MNHEY and CDR2 is SMNVEV (reference sequence). This chain's CDR3 is CASSFAGGGETQYF. In DNA form, the CDR3 reads TGTGCCAGCAGTTTTGCGGGAGGGGGAGAGACCCAGTACTTC.

In its sample, this clone was seen a few times. The CDR3 DNA follows: TGTGCCAGCAGCTCCCGACTAGCGGGGGAATACGAGCAGTACTTC. Its protein is CASSSRLAGEYEQYF. The chain uses TRBV7-9 and TRBJ2-7; 12 bases line up with TRBD2. CDR1 SEHNR and CDR2 FQNEAQ come from the germline V gene (reference sequence). CDR3 size: 15 residues. J gave up 4 bases and V 4 bases, and 5 bases lay outside the gene matches.

The chain has TRBV24-1 and TRBJ1-6; 7 bases align to TRBD1. The CDR3 has 14 amino acids. The germline CDR1 and CDR2 sequences are KGHDR and SFDVKD. Trimming cost V 4 bases and J 7 bases; bases outside gene matches: 3. CDR3 protein: CATSDSGGNSPLHF. The CDR3, as DNA: TGTGCCACCAGTGACTCAGGGGGGAATTCACCCCTCCACTTT.

The gene calls are TRBV10-3 and TRBJ1-1; the D gene is possibly TRBD1 (6 bases). This CDR3 region has 15 residues. Trimming stripped 0 bases from V and 1 base from J, with 9 bases between. The germline V gene encodes CDR1 ENHRY and CDR2 SYGVKD. CDR3 in amino acids: CAISESGGPNTEAFF. CDR3 DNA sequence: TGTGCCATCAGTGAGTCCGGGGGGCCGAACACTGAAGCTTTCTTT.

The chain employs TRBV11-3 and TRBJ2-2; 7 bases align to TRBD2. The trim removed 3 bases at V and 1 base at J, leaving 2 bases unmatched. Per the germline V gene, CDR1 is SGHNT and CDR2 is YENEEA. This CDR3 comprises 15 residues. The CDR3 coding sequence is TGTGCCAGCAGCTTTTCTAGCGGGAACACCGGGGAGCTGTTTTTT. It is translated as CASSFSSGNTGELFF.

The gene calls are TRBV7-9 and TRBJ1-1; D is undetermined. This CDR3 region has 15 residues. Germline V lookup: CDR1 SEHNR, CDR2 FQNEAQ (reference sequence). Trimming removed 4 bases at V and 0 bases at J, with 12 bases between. CDR3 region: CASSYPGSMNTEAFF. The CDR3 DNA sequence: TGTGCCAGCAGCTACCCGGGTTCCATGAACACTGAAGCTTTCTTT.